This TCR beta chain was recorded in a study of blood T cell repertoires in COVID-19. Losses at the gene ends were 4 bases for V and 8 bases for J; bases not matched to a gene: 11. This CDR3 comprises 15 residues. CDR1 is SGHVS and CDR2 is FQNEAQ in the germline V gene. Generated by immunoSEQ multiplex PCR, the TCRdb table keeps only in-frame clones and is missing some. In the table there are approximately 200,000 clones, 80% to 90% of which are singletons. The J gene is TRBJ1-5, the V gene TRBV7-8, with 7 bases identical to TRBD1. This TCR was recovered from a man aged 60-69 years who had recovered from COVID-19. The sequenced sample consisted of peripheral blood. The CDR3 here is CASSSKTGKTEPQHF. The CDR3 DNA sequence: TGTGCCAGCAGCTCAAAGACAGGGAAGACAGAGCCCCAGCATTTT.